Listed below are T cell receptor beta chains from one sample, sequenced in a study of T cells in localized non-small cell lung cancer. Repertoires were generated with immunoSEQ multiplex PCR, while TCRdb's copy carries only in-frame clones and drops some. The data contain 35,000 or so clones, 87% of them singletons. Sequencing was performed on peripheral blood, taken before any cancer treatment. The receptors stem from a woman aged 40-69 years with stage I lung adenocarcinoma. CDR3s include the opening cysteine and the closing phenylalanine or tryptophan. D genes are given only for firm matches. Some rows mark clone size as missing; the rest say once, few, many or name a class of expanded clone.

clone size | J gene | V gene | D gene | CDR3 protein | CDR3 DNA
. | TRBJ1-1 | TRBV19 | TRBD1 | CASSMGLTGPTMNTEAFF | TGTGCCAGTAGTATGGGGTTGACAGGGCCCACCATGAACACTGAAGCTTTCTTT
. | TRBJ2-5 | TRBV7-3 | TRBD2 | CASSPGLAGETQYF | TGTGCCAGCAGCCCGGGACTAGCGGGAGAGACCCAGTACTTC
. | TRBJ1-1 | TRBV2 | . | CASSEFPGVYTEAFF | TGTGCCAGCAGTGAATTTCCCGGGGTATACACTGAAGCTTTCTTT
. | TRBJ1-2 | TRBV28 | TRBD1 | CASLLTSGTGVRGYTF | TGTGCCAGTCTCCTCACCTCCGGGACAGGGGTGCGGGGCTACACCTTC
. | TRBJ2-2 | TRBV27 | TRBD1 | CATSTGYRTGELFF | TGTGCCACCTCGACAGGGTATCGCACCGGGGAGCTGTTTTTT
. | TRBJ2-6 | TRBV28 | . | CASTPRAVGQLGGANVLTF | TGTGCCAGCACCCCCCGGGCGGTGGGGCAATTGGGTGGGGCCAACGTCCTGACTTTC
. | TRBJ1-2 | TRBV2 | . | CASSADSYGYTF | TGTGCCAGCAGTGCCGACAGTTATGGCTACACCTTC
. | TRBJ1-2 | TRBV5-1 | TRBD1 | CASSSTPGQGPSNYGYTF | TGCGCCAGCAGCTCTACACCGGGACAGGGGCCTTCTAACTATGGCTACACCTTC
. | TRBJ1-1 | TRBV7-2 | . | CASSLVSGVEAFF | TGTGCCAGCAGCTTAGTTTCTGGGGTTGAAGCTTTCTTT
. | TRBJ2-3 | TRBV7-9 | . | CASRPYSGRADTQYF | TGTGCCAGCAGGCCATATTCAGGGCGGGCAGATACGCAGTATTTT
. | TRBJ1-2 | TRBV19 | TRBD1 | CASRTGQINGYTF | TGTGCCAGCCGCACGGGACAGATTAATGGCTACACCTTC
. | TRBJ1-4 | TRBV5-1 | TRBD1 | CASSSFRGTARENEKLFF | TGCGCCAGCAGCTCCTTTCGCGGGACAGCCCGGGAGAATGAAAAACTGTTTTTT
. | TRBJ1-4 | TRBV2 | . | CASSEEGSNEKLFF | TGTGCCAGCAGTGAGGAGGGATCCAATGAAAAACTGTTTTTT
. | TRBJ2-7 | TRBV30 | TRBD1 | CAWGRDRGFEQYF | TGTGCCTGGGGCCGGGACAGGGGATTTGAGCAGTACTTC
. | TRBJ1-5 | TRBV6-1 | TRBD1 | CASSEESGGGQPQHF | TGTGCCAGCAGTGAGGAGTCAGGGGGAGGGCAGCCCCAGCATTTT
. | TRBJ2-3 | TRBV7-2 | . | CASSSSPTTDTQYF | TGTGCCAGCAGCTCTTCCCCGACCACAGATACGCAGTATTTT
. | TRBJ1-2 | TRBV12-2 | . | CASRLLIRDRAPYTF | TGTGCAAGTCGCTTATTGATCCGGGACAGGGCTCCGTACACCTTC
once | TRBJ1-2 | TRBV5-1 | . | CASSGVLREDYGYTF | TGCGCCAGCAGCGGGGTTTTGAGGGAAGACTATGGCTACACCTTC
. | TRBJ2-1 | TRBV5-4 | . | CASSPPRNNEQFF | TGTGCCAGCAGCCCGCCCCGAAACAATGAGCAGTTCTTC
. | TRBJ1-3 | TRBV19 | TRBD1 | CASTPRRGQDSGNTIYF | TGTGCCAGTACCCCCAGACGAGGACAGGATAGTGGAAACACCATATATTTT
. | TRBJ2-3 | TRBV28 | TRBD2 | CASSSPGLATDTQYF | TGTGCCAGCAGTTCCCCTGGACTAGCCACAGATACGCAGTATTTT
. | TRBJ1-4 | TRBV6-6 | . | CASTYSGVSNEKLFF | TGTGCCAGCACCTACTCAGGAGTGTCTAATGAAAAACTGTTTTTT
. | TRBJ1-6 | TRBV5-4 | TRBD1 | CASSFHRGVDSPLHF | TGTGCCAGCAGCTTTCACAGGGGCGTTGATTCACCCCTCCACTTT
. | TRBJ2-7 | TRBV4-1 | TRBD2 | CASSPGLAGGRGSYEQYF | TGCGCCAGCAGCCCGGGACTAGCGGGGGGTCGCGGCTCCTACGAGCAGTACTTC
. | TRBJ1-2 | TRBV10-2 | . | CASSDGRTYGYTF | TGCGCCAGCAGTGATGGCAGAACATATGGCTACACCTTC
. | TRBJ2-5 | TRBV5-1 | . | CASSFGPQETQYF | TGCGCCAGCAGCTTCGGGCCCCAAGAGACCCAGTACTTC
. | TRBJ1-5 | TRBV19 | . | CASSIYDQPQHF | TGTGCCAGTAGTATATATGATCAGCCCCAGCATTTT
. | TRBJ1-5 | TRBV5-5 | . | CASSWTDYSNQPQHF | TGTGCCAGCAGCTGGACAGACTATAGCAATCAGCCCCAGCATTTT
. | TRBJ2-7 | TRBV27 | . | CASRMFPGQGGDEQYF | TGTGCCAGCAGAATGTTTCCTGGACAGGGAGGGGACGAGCAGTACTTC
. | TRBJ1-1 | TRBV28 | . | CASRSVVTEAFF | TGTGCCAGCAGAAGTGTTGTGACTGAAGCTTTCTTT
. | TRBJ2-7 | TRBV6-6 | TRBD1 | CASSNRGRLHEQYF | TGTGCCAGCAGCAACAGGGGTCGGCTACACGAGCAGTACTTC
. | TRBJ1-5 | TRBV5-1 | . | CASRTEPNQPQHF | TGCGCCAGCAGGACGGAGCCTAATCAGCCCCAGCATTTT
. | TRBJ1-5 | TRBV4-3 | . | CASSHVTGTLRGLSNQPQHF | TGCGCCAGCAGCCATGTAACCGGGACACTAAGGGGGTTAAGCAATCAGCCCCAGCATTTT
. | TRBJ2-7 | TRBV11-3 | . | CASSFFEGTSYEQYF | TGTGCCAGCAGCTTTTTCGAGGGGACCTCCTACGAGCAGTACTTC
. | TRBJ1-6 | TRBV6-5 | TRBD1 | CASSYSDRGDSPLHF | TGTGCCAGCAGTTACTCGGACAGGGGTGATTCACCCCTCCACTTT
once | TRBJ1-1 | TRBV6-5 | TRBD1 | CASSYSTGDRRAFF | TGTGCCAGCAGTTACTCGACAGGGGATAGAAGAGCTTTCTTT
. | TRBJ1-2 | TRBV19 | . | CASSHTGFEANYGYTF | TGTGCCAGTAGTCACACAGGGTTTGAGGCTAACTATGGCTACACCTTC
. | TRBJ1-5 | TRBV21-1 | . | CASSKGQTPHSNQPQHF | TGTGCCAGCAGCAAAGGTCAAACACCTCATAGCAATCAGCCCCAGCATTTT
. | TRBJ2-3 | TRBV9 | . | CASSVEGGGVSTDTQYF | TGTGCCAGCAGCGTAGAAGGAGGGGGGGTTAGCACAGATACGCAGTATTTT
. | TRBJ2-7 | TRBV6-6 | TRBD2 | CASSYGSGGAYEQYF | TGTGCCAGCAGTTACGGGTCGGGGGGGGCCTACGAGCAGTACTTC
. | TRBJ1-1 | TRBV5-1 | . | CASSLEFGSGTEAFF | TGCGCCAGCAGCTTGGAGTTTGGGTCGGGCACTGAAGCTTTCTTT
. | TRBJ2-1 | TRBV5-4 | TRBD2 | CASSPGTRGQFF | TGTGCCAGCAGCCCTGGGACTAGAGGGCAGTTCTTC
. | TRBJ1-2 | TRBV5-1 | . | CASSLASTTYGYTF | TGCGCCAGCAGCTTGGCCAGTACTACCTATGGCTACACCTTC
. | TRBJ1-3 | TRBV18 | . | CASSPAGGQTGNTIYF | TGTGCCAGCTCACCCGCTGGGGGACAAACGGGAAACACCATATATTTT
. | TRBJ2-7 | TRBV7-2 | . | CASSFWGTNEQYF | TGTGCCAGCAGCTTCTGGGGGACGAACGAGCAGTACTTC
. | TRBJ2-7 | TRBV6-4 | . | CASSEIGTEHYEQYF | TGTGCCAGCAGTGAAATCGGGACGGAACACTACGAGCAGTACTTC
once | TRBJ1-2 | TRBV7-6 | . | CASSLFTRGGGYGYTF | TGTGCCAGCAGCTTATTCACCCGGGGAGGGGGCTATGGCTACACCTTC
. | TRBJ2-1 | TRBV5-4 | TRBD2 | CASSPGPLADYNEQFF | TGTGCCAGCAGCCCGGGTCCACTAGCGGACTACAATGAGCAGTTCTTC
once | TRBJ1-1 | TRBV19 | . | CASSKLLTQTITEAFF | TGTGCCAGTAGTAAACTACTGACCCAAACCATCACTGAAGCTTTCTTT
. | TRBJ2-3 | TRBV7-2 | . | CASSLAGVSTDTQYF | TGTGCCAGCAGCTTAGCAGGGGTGAGCACAGATACGCAGTATTTT
. | TRBJ2-7 | TRBV18 | TRBD1 | CASSPPGQGAREQYF | TGTGCCAGCTCACCACCGGGACAGGGGGCTCGGGAGCAGTACTTC